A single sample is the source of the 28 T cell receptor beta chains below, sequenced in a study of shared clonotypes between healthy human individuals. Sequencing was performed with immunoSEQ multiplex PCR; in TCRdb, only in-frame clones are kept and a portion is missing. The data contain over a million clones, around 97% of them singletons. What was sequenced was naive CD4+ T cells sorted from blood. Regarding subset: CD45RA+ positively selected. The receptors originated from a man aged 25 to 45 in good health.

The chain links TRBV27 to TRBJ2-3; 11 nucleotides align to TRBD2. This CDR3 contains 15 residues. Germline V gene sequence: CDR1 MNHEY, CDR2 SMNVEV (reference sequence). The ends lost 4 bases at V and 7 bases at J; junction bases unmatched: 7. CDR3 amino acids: CASSSPTSGIHTQYF. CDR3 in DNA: TGTGCCAGCAGTTCACCGACTAGCGGGATACATACGCAGTATTTT.

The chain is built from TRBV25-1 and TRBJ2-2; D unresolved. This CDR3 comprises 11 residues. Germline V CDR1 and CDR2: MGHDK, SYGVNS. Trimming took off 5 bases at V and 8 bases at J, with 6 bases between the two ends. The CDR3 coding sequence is TGTGCCAGCAGTTACAATGGGGAGCTGTTTTTT. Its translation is CASSYNGELFF.

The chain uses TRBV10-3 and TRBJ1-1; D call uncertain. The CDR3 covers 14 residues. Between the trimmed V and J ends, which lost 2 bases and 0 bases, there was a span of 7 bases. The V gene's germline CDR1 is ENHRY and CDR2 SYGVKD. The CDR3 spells CAISETELNTEAFF. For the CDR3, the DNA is TGTGCCATCAGTGAGACAGAGTTGAACACTGAAGCTTTCTTT.

CDR3 amino acids: CATSKQGVGEQYF. In nucleotides, the CDR3 is TGTGCCACCAGCAAGCAGGGGGTGGGCGAGCAGTACTTC. The V gene is TRBV15, the J gene TRBJ2-7, with TRBD1 matching 7 bases. V lost 4 bases to trimming and J lost 6 bases; unmatched junction nucleotides: 6. The germline CDR1 and CDR2 sequences are LNHNV and YYDKDF (reference sequence). CDR3 length: 13 residues.

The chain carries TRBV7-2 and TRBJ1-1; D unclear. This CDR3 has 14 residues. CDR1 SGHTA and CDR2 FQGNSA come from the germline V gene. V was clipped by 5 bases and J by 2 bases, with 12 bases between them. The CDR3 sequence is CASSPGPGNTEAFF. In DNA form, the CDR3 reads TGTGCCAGCAGCCCCGGTCCGGGTAACACTGAAGCTTTCTTT.

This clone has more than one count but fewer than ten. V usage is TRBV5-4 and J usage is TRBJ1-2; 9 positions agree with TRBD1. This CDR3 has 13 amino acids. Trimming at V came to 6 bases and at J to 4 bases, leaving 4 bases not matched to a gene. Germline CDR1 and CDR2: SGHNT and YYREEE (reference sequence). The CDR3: CASTQDRGYGYTF. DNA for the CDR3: TGTGCCAGCACCCAGGACAGGGGCTATGGCTACACCTTC.

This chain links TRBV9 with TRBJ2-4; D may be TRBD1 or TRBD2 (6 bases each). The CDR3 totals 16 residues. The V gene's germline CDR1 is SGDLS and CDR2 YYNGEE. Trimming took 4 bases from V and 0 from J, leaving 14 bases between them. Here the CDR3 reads CASSRGQPLAKNIQYF. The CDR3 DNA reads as TGTGCCAGCAGCCGGGGGCAGCCCCTAGCCAAAAACATTCAGTACTTC. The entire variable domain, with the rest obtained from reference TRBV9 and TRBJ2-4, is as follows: DSGVTQTPKHLITATGQRVTLRCSPRSGDLSVYWYQQSLDQGLQFLIQYYNGEERAKGNILERFSAQQFPDLHSELNLSSLELGDSALYFCASSRGQPLAKNIQYFGAGTRLSVL.

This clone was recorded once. DNA for the CDR3: TGTGCCAGCAGCTTAAAGGGGTCCGGGGAGCTGTTTTTT. Translated: CASSLKGSGELFF. The chain uses TRBV7-2 and TRBJ2-2; weak D call: TRBD1 (5 bases). Germline V gene lookup returns CDR1 SGHTA and CDR2 FQGNSA. The CDR3 runs 13 residues. With 2 bases removed from V and 6 bases from J, the gap between germline ends came to 7 bases. The whole variable domain, filled in from reference TRBV7-2 and TRBJ2-2, reads GAGVSQSPSNKVTEKGKDVELRCDPISGHTALYWYRQSLGQGLEFLIYFQGNSAPDKSGLPSDRFSAERTGGSVSTLTIQRTQQEDSAVYLCASSLKGSGELFFGEGSRLTVL.

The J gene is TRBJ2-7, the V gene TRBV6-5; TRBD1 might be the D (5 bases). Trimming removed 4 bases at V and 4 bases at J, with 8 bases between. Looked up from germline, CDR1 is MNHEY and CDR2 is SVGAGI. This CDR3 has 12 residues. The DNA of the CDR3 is TGTGCCAGCAGTTCCAAGGGGTACGAGCAGTACTTC. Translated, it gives CASSSKGYEQYF.

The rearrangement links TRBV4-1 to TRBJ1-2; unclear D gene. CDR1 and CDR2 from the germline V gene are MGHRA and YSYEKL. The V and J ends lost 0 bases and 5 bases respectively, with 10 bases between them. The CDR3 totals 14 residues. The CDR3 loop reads CASSQDQSGYGYTF. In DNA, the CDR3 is TGCGCCAGCAGCCAAGATCAATCGGGGTATGGCTACACCTTC.

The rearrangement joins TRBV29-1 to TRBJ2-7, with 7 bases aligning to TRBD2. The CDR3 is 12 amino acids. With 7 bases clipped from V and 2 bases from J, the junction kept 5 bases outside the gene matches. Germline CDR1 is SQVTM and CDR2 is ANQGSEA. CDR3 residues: CSASSGTYEQYF. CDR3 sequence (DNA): TGCAGCGCTTCTAGCGGAACCTACGAGCAGTACTTC.

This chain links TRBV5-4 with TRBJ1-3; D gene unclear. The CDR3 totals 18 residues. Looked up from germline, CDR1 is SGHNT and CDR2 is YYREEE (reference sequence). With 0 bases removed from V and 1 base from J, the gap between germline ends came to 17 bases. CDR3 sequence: CASSLAPDFLESGNTIYF. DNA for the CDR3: TGTGCCAGCAGCTTGGCCCCGGACTTCCTCGAGTCTGGAAACACCATATATTTT. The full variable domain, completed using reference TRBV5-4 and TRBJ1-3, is ETGVTQSPTHLIKTRGQQVTLRCSSQSGHNTVSWYQQALGQGPQFIFQYYREEENGRGNFPPRFSGLQFPNYSSELNVNALELDDSALYLCASSLAPDFLESGNTIYFGEGSWLTVV.

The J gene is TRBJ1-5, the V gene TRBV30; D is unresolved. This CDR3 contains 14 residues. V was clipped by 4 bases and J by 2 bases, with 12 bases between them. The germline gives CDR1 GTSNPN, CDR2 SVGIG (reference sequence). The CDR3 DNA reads TGTGCCTGGAACAGCGTGGCCCGCAATCAGCCCCAGCATTTT. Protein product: CAWNSVARNQPQHF.

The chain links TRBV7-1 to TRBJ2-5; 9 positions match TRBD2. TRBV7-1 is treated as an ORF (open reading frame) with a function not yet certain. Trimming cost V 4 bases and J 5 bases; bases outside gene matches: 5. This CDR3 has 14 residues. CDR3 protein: CASSLGTSRETQYF. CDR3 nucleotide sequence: TGTGCCAGCAGCTTGGGGACTAGCCGGGAGACCCAGTACTTC.

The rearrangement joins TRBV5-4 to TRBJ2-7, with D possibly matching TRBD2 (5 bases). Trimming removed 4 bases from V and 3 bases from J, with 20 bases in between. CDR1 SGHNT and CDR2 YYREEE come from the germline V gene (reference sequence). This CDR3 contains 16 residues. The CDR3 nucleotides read TGTGCCAGCAGCCGTGCCGGCGGGTTGCGCGGCTACGAGCAGTACTTC. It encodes CASSRAGGLRGYEQYF.

CDR3 amino acids: CASSEISGRAAEQFF. The CDR3 nucleotides are TGTGCCAGCAGTGAAATTAGCGGGAGGGCCGCTGAGCAGTTCTTC. This chain connects TRBV6-1 to TRBJ2-1; 11 positions match TRBD2. Germline V CDR1 and CDR2: MNHNS, SASEGT. This CDR3 is 15 amino acids long. J gave up 9 bases and V 2 bases, and 6 bases lay outside the gene matches.

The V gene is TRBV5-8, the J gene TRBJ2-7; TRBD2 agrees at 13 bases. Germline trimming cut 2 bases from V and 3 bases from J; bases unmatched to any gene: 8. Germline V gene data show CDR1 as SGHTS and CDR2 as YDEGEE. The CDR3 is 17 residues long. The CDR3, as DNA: TGTGCCAGCAGCTTCGGCCGACTAGCGGGGGGAGGCTACGAGCAGTACTTC. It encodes CASSFGRLAGGGYEQYF.

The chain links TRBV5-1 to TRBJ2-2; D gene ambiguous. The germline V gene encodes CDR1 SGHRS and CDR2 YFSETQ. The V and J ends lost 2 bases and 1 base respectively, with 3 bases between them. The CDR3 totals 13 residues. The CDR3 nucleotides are TGCGCCAGCAGCTTCTTGAACACCGGGGAGCTGTTTTTT. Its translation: CASSFLNTGELFF.

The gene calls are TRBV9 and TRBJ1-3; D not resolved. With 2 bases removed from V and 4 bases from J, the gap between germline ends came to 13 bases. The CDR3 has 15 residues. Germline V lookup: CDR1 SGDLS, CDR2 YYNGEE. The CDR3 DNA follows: TGTGCCAGCAGCGTTCGGGAGTCTGGCGGAAACACCATATATTTT. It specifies CASSVRESGGNTIYF.

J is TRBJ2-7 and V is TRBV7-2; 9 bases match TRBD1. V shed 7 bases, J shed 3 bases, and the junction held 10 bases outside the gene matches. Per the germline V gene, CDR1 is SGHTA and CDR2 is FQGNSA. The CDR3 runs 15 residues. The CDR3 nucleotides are TGTGCCAGCAACCCGGGACAGGGAGGGAGCTACGAGCAGTACTTC. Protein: CASNPGQGGSYEQYF.

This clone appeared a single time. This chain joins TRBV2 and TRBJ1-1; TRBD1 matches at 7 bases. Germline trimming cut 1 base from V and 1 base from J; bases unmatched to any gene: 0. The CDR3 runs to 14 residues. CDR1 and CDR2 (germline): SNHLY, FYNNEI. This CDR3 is CASSEEGANTEAFF. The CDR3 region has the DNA TGTGCCAGCAGTGAAGAGGGGGCGAACACTGAAGCTTTCTTT.

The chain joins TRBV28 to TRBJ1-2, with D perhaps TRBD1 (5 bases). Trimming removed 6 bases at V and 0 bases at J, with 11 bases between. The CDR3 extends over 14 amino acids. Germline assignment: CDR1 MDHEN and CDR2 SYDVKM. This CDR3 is CASSQGATNYGYTF. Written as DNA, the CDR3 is TGTGCCAGCAGCCAAGGGGCGACTAACTATGGCTACACCTTC.

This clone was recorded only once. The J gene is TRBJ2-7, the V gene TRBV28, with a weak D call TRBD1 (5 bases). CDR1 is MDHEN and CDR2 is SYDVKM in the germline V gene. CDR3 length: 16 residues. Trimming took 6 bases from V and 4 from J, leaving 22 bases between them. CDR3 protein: CASRSPRPLTEYEQYF. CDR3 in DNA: TGTGCCAGCAGATCCCCCAGGCCCCTGACAGAGTACGAGCAGTACTTC.

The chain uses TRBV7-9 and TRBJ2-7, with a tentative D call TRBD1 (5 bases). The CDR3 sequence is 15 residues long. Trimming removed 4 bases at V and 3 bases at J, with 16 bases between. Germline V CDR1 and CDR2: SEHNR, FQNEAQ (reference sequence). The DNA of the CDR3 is TGTGCCAGCAGCTCCCCATTGACAGAAAGCTACGAGCAGTACTTC. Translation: CASSSPLTESYEQYF.

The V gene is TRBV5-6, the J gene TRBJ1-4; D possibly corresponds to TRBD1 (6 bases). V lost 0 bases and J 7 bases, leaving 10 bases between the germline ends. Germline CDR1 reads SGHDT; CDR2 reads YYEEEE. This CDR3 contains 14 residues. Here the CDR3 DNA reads TGTGCCAGCAGCTTGGTAGGGGGTGGTGAAAAACTGTTTTTT. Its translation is CASSLVGGGEKLFF.

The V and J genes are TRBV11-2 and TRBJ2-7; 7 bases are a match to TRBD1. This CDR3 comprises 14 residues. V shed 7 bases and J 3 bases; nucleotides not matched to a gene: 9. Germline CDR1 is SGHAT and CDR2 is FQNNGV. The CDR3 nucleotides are TGTGCCAGCAACGACCGGGACAGAAACTACGAGCAGTACTTC. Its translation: CASNDRDRNYEQYF.

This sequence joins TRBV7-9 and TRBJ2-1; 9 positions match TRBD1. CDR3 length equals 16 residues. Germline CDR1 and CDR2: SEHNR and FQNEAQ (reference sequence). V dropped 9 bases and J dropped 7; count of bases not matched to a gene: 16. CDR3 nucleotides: TGTGCCAGTGTTCCACAGGGGGCTGTCATAAGGAATGAGCAGTTCTTC. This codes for CASVPQGAVIRNEQFF.

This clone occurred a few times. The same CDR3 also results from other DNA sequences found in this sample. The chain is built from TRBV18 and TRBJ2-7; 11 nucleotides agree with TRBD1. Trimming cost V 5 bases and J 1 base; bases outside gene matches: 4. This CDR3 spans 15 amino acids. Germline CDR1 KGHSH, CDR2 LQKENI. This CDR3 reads CASSLGQGVSYEQYF. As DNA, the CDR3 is TGTGCCAGCTCATTGGGACAGGGGGTATCCTACGAGCAGTACTTC.